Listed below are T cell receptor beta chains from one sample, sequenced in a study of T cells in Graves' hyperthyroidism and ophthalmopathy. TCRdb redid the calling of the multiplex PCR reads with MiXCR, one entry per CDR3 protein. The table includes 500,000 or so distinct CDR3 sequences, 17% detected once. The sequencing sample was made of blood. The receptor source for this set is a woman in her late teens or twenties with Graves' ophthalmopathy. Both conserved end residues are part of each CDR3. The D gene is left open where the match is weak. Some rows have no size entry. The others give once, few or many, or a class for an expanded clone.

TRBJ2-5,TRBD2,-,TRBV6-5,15,TGTGCCAGCAGTTACCAGGGCGGGGGGCAAGAGACCCAGTACTTC,CASSYQGGGQETQYF
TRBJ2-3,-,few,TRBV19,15,TGTGCCAGTAGTATGGGGCAGGGGATTGTGGATACGCAGTATTTT,CASSMGQGIVDTQYF
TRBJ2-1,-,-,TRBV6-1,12,TGTGCCAGCAGACCCAGCTACAATGAGCAGTTCTTC,CASRPSYNEQFF
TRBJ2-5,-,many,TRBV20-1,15,TGCAGTGGCGTCGCAGGGGCCTGGGTCACCGGGACGGTGTACTTC,CSGVAGAWVTGTVYF
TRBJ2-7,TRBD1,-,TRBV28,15,TGTGCCAGCAGTTTACAGGGACAGGGGATCTCCGAGCAGTACTTC,CASSLQGQGISEQYF
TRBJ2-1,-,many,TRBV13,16,TGTGCCAGCAGCGCAGGGATTTTGAGCTCCTACAATGAGCAGTTCTTC,CASSAGILSSYNEQFF
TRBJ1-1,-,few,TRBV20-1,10,TGCAGTGCAGCCCGGACTGAAGCTTTCTTT,CSAARTEAFF
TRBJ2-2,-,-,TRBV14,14,TGTGCCAGCAGCCAAGATCTCGGACAGAGAGCGCTGTTTTTT,CASSQDLGQRALFF
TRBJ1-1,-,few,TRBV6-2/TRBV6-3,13,TGTGCCAGCAGACTGGACAGAAACACTGAAGCTTTCTTT,CASRLDRNTEAFF
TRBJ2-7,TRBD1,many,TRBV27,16,TGTGCCAGCACCCATAACGGGGACAGGGCAACCTACGAGCAGTACTTC,CASTHNGDRATYEQYF
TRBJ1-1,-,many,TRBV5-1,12,TGCGCCAGCAGCTACTTCGGGCCTGAAGCTTTCTTT,CASSYFGPEAFF
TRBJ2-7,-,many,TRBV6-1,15,TGTGCCAGCAGTGAATATACCGTTGGCTCCTACGAGCAGTACTTC,CASSEYTVGSYEQYF
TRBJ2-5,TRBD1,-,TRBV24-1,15,TGTGCCACCAGTGATGCTGGGACAGCCCAAGAGACCCAGTACTTC,CATSDAGTAQETQYF
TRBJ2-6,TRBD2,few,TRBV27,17,TGTGCCAGCAGTACTAGCGGGGGGGCAGGTGGGGCCAACGTCCTGACTTTC,CASSTSGGAGGANVLTF
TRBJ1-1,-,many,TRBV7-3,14,TGTGCCAGCAGCTTAGAGCGAGGGGCCACTGAAGCTTTCTTT,CASSLERGATEAFF
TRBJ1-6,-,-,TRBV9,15,TGTGCCAGCAGCCCAACCGGGACGCCCGATTCACCCCTCCACTTT,CASSPTGTPDSPLHF
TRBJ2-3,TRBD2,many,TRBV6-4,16,TGTGCCAGCAGTGACTCGTCGGGAGGTGGAACAGATACGCAGTATTTT,CASSDSSGGGTDTQYF
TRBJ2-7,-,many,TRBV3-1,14,TGTGCCAGCAGCCAAGCCGACGGCACCTACGAGCAGTACTTC,CASSQADGTYEQYF
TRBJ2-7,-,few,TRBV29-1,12,TGCAGCGTTGCTGACTCCTCCTACGAGCAGTACTTC,CSVADSSYEQYF
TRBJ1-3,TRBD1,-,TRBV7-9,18,TGTGCCAGCAGCTTAGTCACGGGACAGATAAGCTCTGGAAACACCATATATTTT,CASSLVTGQISSGNTIYF
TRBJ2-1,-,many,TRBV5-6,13,TGTGCCAGCAGCTTGGAATTCGGAAATGAGCAGTTCTTC,CASSLEFGNEQFF
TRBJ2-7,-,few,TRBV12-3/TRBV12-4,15,TGTGCCAGCAGTTTAGGGCCCGGGTTTTCATCCGAGCAGTACTTC,CASSLGPGFSSEQYF